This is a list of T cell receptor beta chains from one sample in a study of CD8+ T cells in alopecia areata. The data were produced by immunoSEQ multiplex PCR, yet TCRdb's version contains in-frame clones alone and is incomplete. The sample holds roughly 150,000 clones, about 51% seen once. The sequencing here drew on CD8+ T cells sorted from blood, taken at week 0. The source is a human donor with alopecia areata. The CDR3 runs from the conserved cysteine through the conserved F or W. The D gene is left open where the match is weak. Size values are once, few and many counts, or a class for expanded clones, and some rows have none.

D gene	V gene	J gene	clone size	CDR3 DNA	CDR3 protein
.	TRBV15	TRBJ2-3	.	TGTGCCACCAGCAGGCAGGGGAGCACAGATACGCAGTATTTT	CATSRQGSTDTQYF
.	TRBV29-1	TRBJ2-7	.	TGCAGCGTTGATGTCAGGGGGGACTCCTACGAGCAGTACTTC	CSVDVRGDSYEQYF
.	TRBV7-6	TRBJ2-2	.	TGTGCCAGCAGCTTAGACAGATTGAACACCGGGGAGCTGTTTTTT	CASSLDRLNTGELFF
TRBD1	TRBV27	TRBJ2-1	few	TGTGCCAGCAGTTTAAATCCACAGGGGAACGAGCAGTTCTTC	CASSLNPQGNEQFF
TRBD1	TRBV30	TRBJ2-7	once	TGTGCCTGGACAGCGGGACAGGGGGGTTACGAGCAGTACTTC	CAWTAGQGGYEQYF
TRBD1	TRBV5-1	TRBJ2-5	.	TGCGCCAGCAGCGGGACAGGTCCTCTGGAGACCCAGTACTTC	CASSGTGPLETQYF
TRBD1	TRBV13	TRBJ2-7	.	TGTGCCAGCAGCACAGGGACAGCCTACGAGCAGTACTTC	CASSTGTAYEQYF
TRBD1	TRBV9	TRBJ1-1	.	TGTGCCAGCAGCGTAGCTACGACAGGGGAAGCTTTCTTT	CASSVATTGEAFF
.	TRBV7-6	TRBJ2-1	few	TGTGCCAGCAGCTTAGGGTTCTCCTACAATGAGCAGTTCTTC	CASSLGFSYNEQFF
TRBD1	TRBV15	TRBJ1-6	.	TGTGCCACCAGCATCTCCAGGACAGGGAAATATTCACCCCTCCACTTT	CATSISRTGKYSPLHF
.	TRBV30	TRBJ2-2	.	TGTGCCTGGAGTGACACCGGGGAGCTGTTTTTT	CAWSDTGELFF
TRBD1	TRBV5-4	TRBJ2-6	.	TGTGCCAGCAGGCCCTCGGACAGGTCGACTGGGGCCAACGTCCTGACTTTC	CASRPSDRSTGANVLTF
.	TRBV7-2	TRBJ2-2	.	TGTGCCAGCAGCTTATATCCGCTAGGTTGGGAGAACACCGGGGAGCTGTTTTTT	CASSLYPLGWENTGELFF
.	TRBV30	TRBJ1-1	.	TGTGCCTGGGCCCCATCGAACACTGAAGCTTTCTTT	CAWAPSNTEAFF
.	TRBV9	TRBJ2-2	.	TGTGCCAGCAGCGTCTCCACCGGGGAGCTGTTTTTT	CASSVSTGELFF
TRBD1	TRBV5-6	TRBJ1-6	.	TGTGCCAGCAACCCGACAGGGGTATATTCACCCCTCCACTTT	CASNPTGVYSPLHF
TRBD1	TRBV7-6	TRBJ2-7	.	TGTGCCAGCAGCTTAAGGCCGGACAGGGATGACGAGCAGTACTTC	CASSLRPDRDDEQYF
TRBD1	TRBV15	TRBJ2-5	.	TGTGCCACCAGCACAGGACAGGGGGGAGAAGAGACCCAGTACTTC	CATSTGQGGEETQYF
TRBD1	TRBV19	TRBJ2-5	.	TGTGCCAGTAGTATGATAGGGGGCCAGCAAGAGACCCAGTACTTC	CASSMIGGQQETQYF
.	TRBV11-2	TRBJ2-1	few	TGTGCCAGCAGCTTCGGGGGGCCGCCTCTCAATGAGCAGTTCTTC	CASSFGGPPLNEQFF
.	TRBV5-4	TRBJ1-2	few	TGTGCCAGCAGCTTGGATCCAGATACCTATGGCTACACCTTC	CASSLDPDTYGYTF
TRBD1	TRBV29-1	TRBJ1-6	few	TGCAGCGCCGCACCAAGACAGGGGGCTATTCACTTT	CSAAPRQGAIHF
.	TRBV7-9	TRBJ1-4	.	TGTGCCATTCTATGGGGAGCGGGTGAAAAACTGTTTTTT	CAILWGAGEKLFF
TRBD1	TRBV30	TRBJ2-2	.	TGTGCCTGGAGTGGAGTCGAGACAGGGCTCCCCGGGGAGCTGTTTTTT	CAWSGVETGLPGELFF
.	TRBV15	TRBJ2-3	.	TGTGCCATAGGGCCTAGCACAGATACGCAGTATTTT	CAIGPSTDTQYF
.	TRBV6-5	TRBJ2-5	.	TGTGCCAGCAGTTACTCGGGCCCCCGGGAGACCCAGTACTTC	CASSYSGPRETQYF
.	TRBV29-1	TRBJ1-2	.	TGCAGCGTCAGGGGTGGCGGCTACACCTTC	CSVRGGGYTF
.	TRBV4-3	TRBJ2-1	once	TGCGCCAGCAGCCAAGATTGGACTACCTACAATGAGCAGTTCTTC	CASSQDWTTYNEQFF
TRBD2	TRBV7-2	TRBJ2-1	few	TGTGCCAGCAGCCTAGGGACCGGGACTAGCGGCAATGAGCAGTTCTTC	CASSLGTGTSGNEQFF
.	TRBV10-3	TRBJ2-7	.	TGTGCCATCAGTGATGGGGCGGAGAGCTACGAGCAGTACTTC	CAISDGAESYEQYF
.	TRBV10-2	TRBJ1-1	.	TGCGCCAGCAGTGAGGGGGTGGGTACTGAAGCTTTCTTT	CASSEGVGTEAFF
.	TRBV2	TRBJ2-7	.	TGTGCCAGCATCGACATACTCTACGAGCAGTACTTC	CASIDILYEQYF